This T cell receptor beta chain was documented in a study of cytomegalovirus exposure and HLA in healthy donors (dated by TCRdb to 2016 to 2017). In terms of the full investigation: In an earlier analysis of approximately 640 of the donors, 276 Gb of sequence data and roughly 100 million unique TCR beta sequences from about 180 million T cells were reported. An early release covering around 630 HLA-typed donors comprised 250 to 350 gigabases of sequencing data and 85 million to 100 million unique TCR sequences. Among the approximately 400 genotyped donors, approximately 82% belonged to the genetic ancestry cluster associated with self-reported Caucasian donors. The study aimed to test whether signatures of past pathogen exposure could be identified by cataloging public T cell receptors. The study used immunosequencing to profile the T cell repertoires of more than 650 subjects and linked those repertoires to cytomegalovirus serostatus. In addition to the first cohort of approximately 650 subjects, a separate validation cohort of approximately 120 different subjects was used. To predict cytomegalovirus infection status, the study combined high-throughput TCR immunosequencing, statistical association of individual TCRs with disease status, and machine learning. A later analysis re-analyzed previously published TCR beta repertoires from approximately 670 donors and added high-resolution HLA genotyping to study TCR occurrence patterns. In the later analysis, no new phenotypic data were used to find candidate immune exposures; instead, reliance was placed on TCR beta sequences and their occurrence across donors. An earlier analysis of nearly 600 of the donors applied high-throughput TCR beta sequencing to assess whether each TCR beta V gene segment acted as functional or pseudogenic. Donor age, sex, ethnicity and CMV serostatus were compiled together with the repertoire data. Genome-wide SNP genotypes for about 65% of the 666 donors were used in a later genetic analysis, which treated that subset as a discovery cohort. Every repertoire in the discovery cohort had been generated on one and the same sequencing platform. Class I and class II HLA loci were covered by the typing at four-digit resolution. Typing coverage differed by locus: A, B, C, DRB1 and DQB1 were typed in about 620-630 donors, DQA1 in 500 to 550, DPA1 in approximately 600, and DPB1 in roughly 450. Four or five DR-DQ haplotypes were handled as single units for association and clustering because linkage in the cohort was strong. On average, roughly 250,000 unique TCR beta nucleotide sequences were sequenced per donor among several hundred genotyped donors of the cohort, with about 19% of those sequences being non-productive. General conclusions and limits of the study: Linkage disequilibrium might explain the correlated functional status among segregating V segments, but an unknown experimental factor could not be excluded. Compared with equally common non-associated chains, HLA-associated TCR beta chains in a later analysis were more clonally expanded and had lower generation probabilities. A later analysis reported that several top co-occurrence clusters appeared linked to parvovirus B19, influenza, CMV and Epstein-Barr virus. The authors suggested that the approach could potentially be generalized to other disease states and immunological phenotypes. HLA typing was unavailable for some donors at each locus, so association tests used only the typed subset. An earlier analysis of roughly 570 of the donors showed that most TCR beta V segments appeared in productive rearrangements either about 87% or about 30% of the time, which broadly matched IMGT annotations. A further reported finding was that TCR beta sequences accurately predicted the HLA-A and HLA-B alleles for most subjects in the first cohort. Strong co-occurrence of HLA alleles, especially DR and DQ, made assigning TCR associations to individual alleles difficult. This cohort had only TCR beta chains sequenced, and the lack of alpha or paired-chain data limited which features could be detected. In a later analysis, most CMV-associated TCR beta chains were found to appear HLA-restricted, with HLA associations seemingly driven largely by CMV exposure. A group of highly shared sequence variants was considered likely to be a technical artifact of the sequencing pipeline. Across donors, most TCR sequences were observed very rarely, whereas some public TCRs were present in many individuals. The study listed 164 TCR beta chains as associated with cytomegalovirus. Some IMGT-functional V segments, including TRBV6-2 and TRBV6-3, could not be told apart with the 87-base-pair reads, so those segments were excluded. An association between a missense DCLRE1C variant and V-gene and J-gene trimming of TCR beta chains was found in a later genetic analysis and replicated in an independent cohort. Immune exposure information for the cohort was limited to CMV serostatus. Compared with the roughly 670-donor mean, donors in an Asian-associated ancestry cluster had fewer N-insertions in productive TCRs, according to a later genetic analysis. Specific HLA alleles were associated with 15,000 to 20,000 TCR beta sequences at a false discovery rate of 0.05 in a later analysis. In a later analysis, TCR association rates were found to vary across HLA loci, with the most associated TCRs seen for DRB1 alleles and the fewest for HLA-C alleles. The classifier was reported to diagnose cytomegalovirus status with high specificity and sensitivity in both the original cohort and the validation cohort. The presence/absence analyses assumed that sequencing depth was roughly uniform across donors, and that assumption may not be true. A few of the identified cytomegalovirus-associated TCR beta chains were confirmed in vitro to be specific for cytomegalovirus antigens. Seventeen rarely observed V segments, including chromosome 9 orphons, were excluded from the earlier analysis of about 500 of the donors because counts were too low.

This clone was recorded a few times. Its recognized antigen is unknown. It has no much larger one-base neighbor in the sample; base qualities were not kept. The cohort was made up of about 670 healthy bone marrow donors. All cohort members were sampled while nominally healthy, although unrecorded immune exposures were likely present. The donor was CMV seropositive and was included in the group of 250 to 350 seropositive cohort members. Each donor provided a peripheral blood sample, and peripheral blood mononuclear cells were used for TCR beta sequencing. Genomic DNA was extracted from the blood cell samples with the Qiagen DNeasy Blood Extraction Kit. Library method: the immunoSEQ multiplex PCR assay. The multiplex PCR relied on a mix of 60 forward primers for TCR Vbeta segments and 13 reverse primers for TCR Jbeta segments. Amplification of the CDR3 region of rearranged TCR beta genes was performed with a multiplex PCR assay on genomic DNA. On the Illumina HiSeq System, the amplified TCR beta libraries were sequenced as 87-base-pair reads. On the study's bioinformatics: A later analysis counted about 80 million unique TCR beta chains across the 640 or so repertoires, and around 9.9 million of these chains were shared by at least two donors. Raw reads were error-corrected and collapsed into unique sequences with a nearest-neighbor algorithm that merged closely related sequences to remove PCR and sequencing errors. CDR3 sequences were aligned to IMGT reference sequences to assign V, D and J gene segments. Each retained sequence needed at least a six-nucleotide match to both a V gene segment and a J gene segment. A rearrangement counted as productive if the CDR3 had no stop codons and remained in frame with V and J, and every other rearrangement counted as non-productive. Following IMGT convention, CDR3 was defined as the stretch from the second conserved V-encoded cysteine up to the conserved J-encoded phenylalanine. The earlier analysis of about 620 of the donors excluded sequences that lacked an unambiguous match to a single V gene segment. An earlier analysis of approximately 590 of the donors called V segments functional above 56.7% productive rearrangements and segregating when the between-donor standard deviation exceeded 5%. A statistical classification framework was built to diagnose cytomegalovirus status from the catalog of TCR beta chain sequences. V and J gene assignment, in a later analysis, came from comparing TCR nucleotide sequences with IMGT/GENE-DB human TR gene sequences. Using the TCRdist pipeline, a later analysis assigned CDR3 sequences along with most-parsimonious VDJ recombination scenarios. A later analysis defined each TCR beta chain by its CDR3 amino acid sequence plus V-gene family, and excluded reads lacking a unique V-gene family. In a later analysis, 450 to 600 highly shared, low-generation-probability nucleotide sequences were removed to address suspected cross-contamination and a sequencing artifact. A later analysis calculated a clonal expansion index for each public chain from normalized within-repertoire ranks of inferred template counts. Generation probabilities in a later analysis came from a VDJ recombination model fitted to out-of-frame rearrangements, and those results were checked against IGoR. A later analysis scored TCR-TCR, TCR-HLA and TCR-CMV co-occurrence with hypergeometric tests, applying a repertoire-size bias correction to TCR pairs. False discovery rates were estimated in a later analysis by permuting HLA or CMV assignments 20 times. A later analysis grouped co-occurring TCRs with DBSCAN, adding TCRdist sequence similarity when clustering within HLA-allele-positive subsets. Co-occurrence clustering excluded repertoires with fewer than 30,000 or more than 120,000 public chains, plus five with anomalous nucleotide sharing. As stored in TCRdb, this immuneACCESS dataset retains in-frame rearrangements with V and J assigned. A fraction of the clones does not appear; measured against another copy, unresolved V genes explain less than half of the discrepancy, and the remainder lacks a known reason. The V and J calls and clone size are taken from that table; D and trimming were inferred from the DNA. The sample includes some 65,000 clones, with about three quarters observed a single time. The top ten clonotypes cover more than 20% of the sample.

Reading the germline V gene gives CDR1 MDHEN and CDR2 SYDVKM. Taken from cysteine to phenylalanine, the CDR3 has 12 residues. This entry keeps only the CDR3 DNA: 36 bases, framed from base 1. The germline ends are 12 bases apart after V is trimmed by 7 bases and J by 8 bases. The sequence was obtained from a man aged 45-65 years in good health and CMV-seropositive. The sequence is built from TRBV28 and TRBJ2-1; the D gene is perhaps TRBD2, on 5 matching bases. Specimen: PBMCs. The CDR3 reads CASNLARDEQFF. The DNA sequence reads TGTGCCAGCAATCTAGCTAGGGATGAGCAGTTCTTC.